This TCR beta chain was observed in a study of control samples from healthy donors and cancer patients. Sequencing used immunoSEQ multiplex PCR; TCRdb keeps in-frame clones, though not all of them. This table has 30,000 to 40,000 clones, around 83% appearing once. This CDR3 is built from 15 residues. V lost 0 bases and J lost 3, with 12 bases in between. Per germline, CDR1 LGHNA and CDR2 YSLEER. What was sequenced was PBMCs. The chain recombines TRBV4-3 with TRBJ2-7, with D uncertain. This TCR was recovered from an older woman with lung cancer. The chain's CDR3 is CASSQDLYRLYEQYF. The CDR3 region has the DNA TGCGCCAGCAGCCAAGATCTCTATCGGCTCTACGAGCAGTACTTC.